These T cell receptor beta chains were read from a single sample in a study of shared clonotypes between healthy human individuals. The method was immunoSEQ multiplex PCR; TCRdb's version includes in-frame clones alone and lacks a portion of them. The sample includes roughly 2,500,000 clones, 93% of them seen just once. Material: naive CD4+ T cells from PBMCs. Every receptor here comes from a man younger than 35 in good health. Some clones in this sample may be carry-over from other donors' samples. Both conserved end residues are part of each CDR3. The D gene is left open where the match is weak. Where a row states a size, it is once, few, many or the class of an expanded clone; other rows omit it.

.	.	TRBV7-8	TRBJ1-1	TGTGCCAGCAGCTTAGGGTTACGACTGAACACTGAAGCTTTCTTT	CASSLGLRLNTEAFF
.	.	TRBV5-4	TRBJ1-1	TGTGCCAGCAGCTTGCCAGGGGACCTTGACACTGAAGCTTTCTTT	CASSLPGDLDTEAFF
.	.	TRBV7-2	TRBJ2-5	TGTGCCAGCAGCTTAGTGCGTGAGACCCAGTACTTC	CASSLVRETQYF
.	.	TRBV21-1	TRBJ2-4	TGTGCCAGCAGCAAAGTGAAGCCCGGGACAGGGAATGATATAGCCAAAAACATTCAGTACTTC	CASSKVKPGTGNDIAKNIQYF
.	.	TRBV27	TRBJ1-4	TGTGCCACCCGACGAGGGGAAAAACTGTTTTTT	CATRRGEKLFF
.	.	TRBV19	TRBJ2-1	TGTGCCAGTACCGGGACCACCTACAATGAGCAGTTCTTC	CASTGTTYNEQFF
.	.	TRBV25-1	TRBJ2-5	TGTGCCAGCAGTGAAAGCGGCGTGAGGGTATTGGAGACCCAGTACTTC	CASSESGVRVLETQYF
.	.	TRBV7-2	TRBJ2-7	TGTGCCAGCAGCTCCCGATTGGAAGAAAATACCTACGAGCAGTACTTC	CASSSRLEENTYEQYF
TRBD2	.	TRBV2	TRBJ2-4	TGTGCCAGCAGACCCGGACTAGCGGGAGAGGAGTACATTCAGTACTTC	CASRPGLAGEEYIQYF
TRBD2	.	TRBV7-2	TRBJ2-7	TGTGCCAGCAGCTTAGTTCCTAGCGGGAGAACCTACGAGCAGTACTTC	CASSLVPSGRTYEQYF
TRBD2	.	TRBV14	TRBJ2-7	TGTGCCAGCAGCCCCCTTAGCGGGACTGCCTACGAGCAGTACTTC	CASSPLSGTAYEQYF
.	.	TRBV9	TRBJ2-5	TGTGCCAGCAGCGTAGTTCCTAGCTCCGAGACCCAGTACTTC	CASSVVPSSETQYF
.	.	TRBV7-3	TRBJ1-3	TGTGCCAGCAGCTTATTGGGCGGATACTCTGGAAACACCATATATTTT	CASSLLGGYSGNTIYF
.	.	TRBV5-1	TRBJ2-5	TGCGCCAGCAGCTTCAACTGGGGGTCGGCTAGAAAATTAGAGACCCAGTACTTC	CASSFNWGSARKLETQYF
.	.	TRBV2	TRBJ2-1	TGTGCCAGCAGAGGCTACAATGAGCAGTTCTTC	CASRGYNEQFF
.	.	TRBV11-1	TRBJ2-5	TGTGCCAGCAGCTTAGGAAACAGGGTGCAAGAGACCCAGTACTTC	CASSLGNRVQETQYF
TRBD1	once	TRBV19	TRBJ1-1	TGTGCCAGTAGTAGGAAGGGACAGGGTGTCACTGAAGCTTTCTTT	CASSRKGQGVTEAFF
.	.	TRBV4-1	TRBJ2-1	TGCGCCAGCAGCCCGCCTCCTGGTGAGCAGTTCTTC	CASSPPPGEQFF
.	.	TRBV6-4	TRBJ1-1	TGTGCCAGCAGAGCCGACTCCCAGGCGGGAGAAGCTTTCTTT	CASRADSQAGEAFF
.	.	TRBV4-1	TRBJ1-3	TGCGCCAGCAGCCCCGGGGTCCAAACCGGCCGGAGAAACACCATATATTTT	CASSPGVQTGRRNTIYF
.	.	TRBV6-1	TRBJ1-1	TGTGCCAGCAGGCGGACAGTAACCACTGAAGCTTTCTTT	CASRRTVTTEAFF
.	.	TRBV30	TRBJ2-1	TGTGCCTGGAGTGTCGGTCTAGCGTCGGCCTACAATGAGCAGTTCTTC	CAWSVGLASAYNEQFF
.	.	TRBV19	TRBJ1-5	TGTGCCAGTAGTATCATTGGGGCCAGTCCAAGCAATCAGCCCCAGCATTTT	CASSIIGASPSNQPQHF
.	.	TRBV27	TRBJ2-1	TGTGCCAGCAGTTTTGAGGGAAGGGGCAGCTACAATGAGCAGTTCTTC	CASSFEGRGSYNEQFF
.	once	TRBV29-1	TRBJ1-1	TGCAGCGTTGGTTGGGGTAACACTGAAGCTTTCTTT	CSVGWGNTEAFF
.	.	TRBV5-1	TRBJ2-5	TGCGCCAGCAGCTTGGGAGCAGGGACACTCCAAGAGACCCAGTACTTC	CASSLGAGTLQETQYF
.	.	TRBV25-1	TRBJ2-2	TGTGCCAGCAGTGTACAGCCTACCACCGGGGAGCTGTTTTTT	CASSVQPTTGELFF
TRBD1	.	TRBV28	TRBJ2-7	TGTGCCAGCAGTTTAGTCGGACAGGGGTTTTACGAGCAGTACTTC	CASSLVGQGFYEQYF
.	.	TRBV19	TRBJ2-6	TGTGCCAGTAGTATTGTGTTATCTGGGGCCAACGTCCTGACTTTC	CASSIVLSGANVLTF
.	.	TRBV7-9	TRBJ1-1	TGTGCCAGCAGCTTAAAACTTATGAACACTGAAGCTTTCTTT	CASSLKLMNTEAFF
.	once	TRBV7-9	TRBJ1-1	TGTGCCAGCAGCTTACAGGGTGGGGCTGAAGCTTTCTTT	CASSLQGGAEAFF
.	.	TRBV28	TRBJ2-5	TGTGCCAGCAGTTTTGTTGGCCAAGAGACCCAGTACTTC	CASSFVGQETQYF
.	.	TRBV5-5	TRBJ2-3	TGTGCCAGCAGCACGGGGGCTGTTGGCACAGATACGCAGTATTTT	CASSTGAVGTDTQYF
TRBD1	.	TRBV19	TRBJ2-6	TGTGCCAGTAGTGCCGGGACAGGGTACGCTGGGGCCAACGTCCTGACTTTC	CASSAGTGYAGANVLTF
.	.	TRBV5-1	TRBJ1-1	TGCGCCAGCAGCTTGGCCGAAACTGAAGCTTTCTTT	CASSLAETEAFF
.	.	TRBV7-2	TRBJ1-2	TGTGCCAGCAGCTTATCAGGCTATGGCTACACCTTC	CASSLSGYGYTF
TRBD1	.	TRBV5-1	TRBJ1-3	TGCGCCAGCAGCCGTACCGGGACAGAGTCTTTCGCCGGAAACACCATATATTTT	CASSRTGTESFAGNTIYF
.	few	TRBV4-2	TRBJ1-1	TGTGCCAGCAGCCAAGCTACCGAATACACTGAAGCTTTCTTT	CASSQATEYTEAFF
.	.	TRBV9	TRBJ2-1	TGTGCCAGCAGCGTAGGGGGGCCGACAAGGGGTTCATACAATGAGCAGTTCTTC	CASSVGGPTRGSYNEQFF
TRBD2	.	TRBV5-1	TRBJ2-7	TGCGCCAGCAGCTTGAGCGGGACCGACTCCTACGAGCAGTACTTC	CASSLSGTDSYEQYF
TRBD1	.	TRBV6-6	TRBJ1-1	TGTGCCAACAAAAACGGACAGGCTGAAGCTTTCTTT	CANKNGQAEAFF
TRBD1	.	TRBV30	TRBJ2-3	TGTGCCTGGGGCCTCCAGGGGACAGGGATTAGCACAGATACGCAGTATTTT	CAWGLQGTGISTDTQYF
.	.	TRBV7-2	TRBJ2-1	TGTGCCAGCAGCTTAGTTCTGACGCGGGTAAGCTCCTACAATGAGCAGTTCTTC	CASSLVLTRVSSYNEQFF
TRBD2	.	TRBV7-9	TRBJ2-1	TGTGCCAGCAGCCGTACCGGGACTAGCGGGAGTATTGAGCAGTTCTTC	CASSRTGTSGSIEQFF
TRBD1	.	TRBV10-2	TRBJ1-5	TGCGCCAGCAGTACGACAGGGGCCTATAGCAATCAGCCCCAGCATTTT	CASSTTGAYSNQPQHF
TRBD2	.	TRBV5-1	TRBJ2-7	TGCGCCAGCAGCTTGGGGACTAGCGAGGCCTACGAGCAGTACTTC	CASSLGTSEAYEQYF
TRBD2	once	TRBV9	TRBJ2-4	TGTGCCAGCAGCCCTAAGCGGGAGGTCAACATTCAGTACTTC	CASSPKREVNIQYF
.	.	TRBV5-4	TRBJ1-3	TGTGCCAGCAGCCCTGCCGGGGGAACCGGAAACACCATATATTTT	CASSPAGGTGNTIYF
.	.	TRBV4-1	TRBJ2-5	TGCGCCAGCAGCCAAGATGGGGGTACCCAAGAGACCCAGTACTTC	CASSQDGGTQETQYF
TRBD1	.	TRBV6-6	TRBJ1-2	TGTGCCAGCAGTTTGCGGGACAGTCTATTTGGCTACACCTTC	CASSLRDSLFGYTF
.	.	TRBV28	TRBJ2-7	TGTGCCAGCAGTTTAGCTACGATGGGCTACGAGCAGTACTTC	CASSLATMGYEQYF